The 7 T cell receptor beta chains below all came from one sample that was sequenced in a study of neurological immune-mediated disorders. TCRdb analysed the 5' RACE reads with MiXCR anew, one entry per CDR3 protein. The data hold some 33,000 distinct CDR3 sequences, with roughly 1.6% observed a single time. Sample: PBMCs. All receptors come from a woman in her thirties with multiple sclerosis.

This clonotype was observed many times. The chain carries TRBV10-3 and TRBJ1-2; no clear D gene. Germline assignment: CDR1 ENHRY and CDR2 SYGVKD. Trimming cost V 2 bases and J 0 bases, with 10 bases left between them. The CDR3 consists of 15 residues. CDR3 in amino acids: CAISEKDPANYGYTF. In nucleotides, the CDR3 is TGTGCCATCAGTGAGAAGGACCCCGCTAACTATGGCTACACCTTC.

This clonotype was detected ten times or more. The chain links TRBV20-1 to TRBJ2-5, with D perhaps matching TRBD2 (6 bases). The germline V gene has CDR1 DFQATT and CDR2 SNEGSKA (reference sequence). Trimming removed 5 bases from V and 5 bases from J, with 18 bases in between. The CDR3 extends over 14 amino acids. The chain's CDR3 is CSAPEADGGETQYF. CDR3 bases: TGCAGTGCTCCCGAGGCCGATGGAGGGGAGACCCAGTACTTC.

This clonotype has a count of ten or more. The V gene is TRBV12-3 or TRBV12-4, the J gene TRBJ1-1, with 8 positions matching TRBD1. The CDR3 has 15 residues. J gave up 0 bases and V 6 bases, and 6 bases lay outside the gene matches. DNA of the CDR3: TGTGCCAGCAGCGGGACAGGCCCTATGAACACTGAAGCTTTCTTT. This translates into CASSGTGPMNTEAFF.

This clonotype was seen ten or more times. One junction end disagrees with the germline gene, perhaps due to a read error. The chain joins TRBV20-1 to TRBJ2-1; no firm D call. The germline gives CDR1 DFQATT, CDR2 SNEGSKA (reference sequence). The CDR3 extends over 10 amino acids. CDR3 amino acids: CSASFNEQFF. In DNA, the CDR3 is TGCAGTGCCTCCTTCAATGAGCAGTTCTTC.

This clonotype is medium-sized (0.01 to 0.1%) within its sample. A much larger clone is a single base away; this may be a read error. The chain is built from TRBV9 and TRBJ2-5, with D possibly matching TRBD2 (5 bases). V was clipped by 1 base and J by 7 bases, with 20 bases between them. The CDR3 contains 16 residues. Germline V CDR1 and CDR2: SGDLS, YYNGEE. CDR3 residues: CASSVSPKLVSGTQYF. The CDR3 coding sequence is TGTGCCAGCAGCGTAAGCCCGAAACTAGTTTCGGGGACCCAGTACTTC.

This clonotype was recorded many times. This chain links TRBV6-2 or TRBV6-3 with TRBJ2-7; D is perhaps TRBD1 (5 bases). The CDR3 length is 14 residues. Trimming cost V 6 bases and J 6 bases, with 18 bases left between them. CDR1 and CDR2 from the germline V gene are MNHEY and SVGEGT. CDR3 nucleotide sequence: TGTGCCAGCAGCTGGGTAGGGGTCGCCGGCGAGCAGTACTTC. Its translation is CASSWVGVAGEQYF.

This clonotype occurred many times. This rearrangement joins TRBV5-1 to TRBJ2-3, with D possibly TRBD1 on 6 matching bases. This CDR3 region has 15 residues. The V end lost 0 bases, the J end lost 4 bases, and 12 bases lay between the germline ends. Germline-derived CDR1 and CDR2 are SGHRS and YFSETQ. The CDR3 nucleotides read TGCGCCAGCAGCTTGGCTCACAGGGTGGCAGATACGCAGTATTTT. Translating gives CASSLAHRVADTQYF.